One and the same sample provided the 27 T cell receptor beta chains below, sequenced in a study of beta chain features in type 1 diabetes. cDNA synthesis used the whole RNA isolate, giving expressed TCRB sequences. Clones were sequenced by immunoSEQ multiplex PCR, and TCRdb holds only the in-frame ones, with some missing. The data hold under 200,000 clones, with about 8.1% observed a single time. Material for sequencing was central memory CD4+ T cells from blood. These receptor sequences come from a man in his late teens or twenties in good health.

This clone was counted a few times. This chain links TRBV7-9 with TRBJ1-2; D is unresolved. Germline-derived CDR1 and CDR2 are SEHNR and FQNEAQ (reference sequence). Trimming pared 4 bases from V and 1 base from J, leaving 7 bases between. CDR3 length: 13 amino acids. Written as DNA, the CDR3 is TGTGCCAGCAGCTCGGAGTTTAACTATGGCTACACCTTC. The encoded protein is CASSSEFNYGYTF.

Only a few counts were recorded for this clone. The rearrangement uses TRBV19 and TRBJ2-1; D is undetermined. In germline, CDR1 is LNHDA, CDR2 SQIVND (reference sequence). V was trimmed by 5 bases and J by 3 bases, leaving 5 bases between them. The length of the CDR3 is 12 residues. The DNA for the CDR3 is TGTGCCAGTAGTGAGAACTACAATGAGCAGTTCTTC. Amino acids: CASSENYNEQFF.

Only a few counts were recorded for this clone. This rearrangement joins TRBV19 to TRBJ1-1; D may be TRBD1 (6 bases). This CDR3 is built from 16 residues. The germline CDR1 and CDR2 sequences are LNHDA and SQIVND (reference sequence). Between the trimmed V and J ends, which lost 5 bases and 5 bases, there was a span of 21 bases. The CDR3 sequence: CASSLRDTHPGTEAFF. The DNA for the CDR3 is TGTGCCAGTAGTCTTCGGGACACCCACCCGGGGACTGAAGCTTTCTTT.

This chain joins TRBV7-6 and TRBJ2-5; TRBD2 might be the D (5 bases). Deletions cut 0 bases from V and 6 bases from J, with 8 bases between. Germline V gives CDR1 SGHVS, CDR2 FNYEAQ. The CDR3 runs 13 residues. The CDR3 nucleotides are TGTGCCAGCAGCTTAGCGAGGGAACAGACCCAGTACTTC. As protein: CASSLAREQTQYF.

This clone occurred a few times. The same CDR3 arises from other DNA sequences in this sample as well. The rearrangement joins TRBV5-1 to TRBJ1-1; D not resolved. Germline loops: CDR1 SGHRS, CDR2 YFSETQ. Trimming shortened V by 0 bases and J by 7 bases, and 7 bases separated the two germline ends. This CDR3 region has 12 residues. In nucleotides, the CDR3 is TGCGCCAGCAGCTTGGGGGAGAGTGAAGCTTTCTTT. The encoded protein is CASSLGESEAFF.

The chain has TRBV4-1 and TRBJ1-2; a possible D gene is TRBD1 (5 bases). There are 14 residues in the CDR3. CDR1 is MGHRA, CDR2 YSYEKL, per germline. Trimming stripped 0 bases from V and 11 bases from J, with 16 bases between. For the CDR3, the DNA is TGCGCCAGCAGCCAAGATGTTGGCAGGGTTTCATACACCTTC. Translating gives CASSQDVGRVSYTF.

The V and J genes are TRBV7-2 and TRBJ2-7; TRBD2 aligns across 9 bases. Germline assignment: CDR1 SGHTA and CDR2 FQGNSA. J gave up 6 bases and V 5 bases, and 23 bases lay outside the gene matches. This CDR3 is built from 19 residues. The CDR3 reads CASSLNGMNAWRGGPEQYF. Written as DNA, the CDR3 is TGTGCCAGCAGCCTAAATGGGATGAATGCGTGGCGGGGGGGCCCCGAGCAGTACTTC.

The sample holds many counts of this clone. V usage is TRBV2 and J usage is TRBJ2-7, with D hard to call. Trimming left V 0 bases short and J 10 bases short, with 10 bases between. The CDR3 spans 12 residues. Germline-derived CDR1 and CDR2 are SNHLY and FYNNEI. The CDR3 spells CASSEARHYQYF. The CDR3 bases are TGTGCCAGCAGTGAAGCCCGACATTACCAGTACTTC.

This clone was recorded at least ten times. V and J are TRBV5-1 and TRBJ2-2; tentatively, D is TRBD1 (6 bases). Per germline, CDR1 SGHRS and CDR2 YFSETQ. This CDR3 contains 15 residues. The V end was cut by 3 bases, the J end by 4 bases, with 13 bases between. The CDR3 spells CASSWTAPRTGELFF. In DNA form, the CDR3 reads TGCGCCAGCAGCTGGACAGCCCCACGCACCGGGGAGCTGTTTTTT. Full variable domain (outside the CDR3, taken from reference TRBV5-1 and TRBJ2-2): KAGVTQTPRYLIKTRGQQVTLSCSPISGHRSVSWYQQTPGQGLQFLFEYFSETQRNKGNFPGRFSGRQFSNSRSEMNVSTLELGDSALYLCASSWTAPRTGELFFGEGSRLTVL.

This clone showed up many times. The chain employs TRBV4-1 and TRBJ2-3; 9 nucleotides line up with TRBD2. The CDR3 loop spans 15 amino acids. The J segment lost 1 base and the V segment lost 4 bases, leaving 3 bases of the junction unmatched. Germline CDR1 and CDR2: MGHRA and YSYEKL. The CDR3 protein is CASSPLAGGTDTQYF. The CDR3 region has the DNA TGCGCCAGCAGCCCTTTAGCGGGGGGCACAGATACGCAGTATTTT.

This clone was observed a few times. The chain couples TRBV7-2 to TRBJ2-1; TRBD2 aligns across 10 bases. The V gene's germline CDR1 is SGHTA and CDR2 FQGNSA. V shed 0 bases, J shed 6 bases, and the junction held 2 bases outside the gene matches. This CDR3 has 15 amino acids. CDR3 sequence reads: CASSLALAGVNEQFF. Written as DNA, the CDR3 is TGTGCCAGCAGCTTAGCTCTAGCGGGAGTCAATGAGCAGTTCTTC.

As regards this clone: A junction end diverges from the germline sequence, so it may reflect a read error. The V gene is TRBV10-3, the J gene TRBJ2-5, with 10 bases fitting TRBD2. CDR1 is ENHRY and CDR2 is SYGVKD in the germline V gene. The CDR3 contains 16 residues. The CDR3, as DNA: TGTGCCATGAGTGGGGTCGCTAGCGGGGGCCCAGAGACCCAGTACTTC. It specifies CAMSGVASGGPETQYF.

This clone was found a few times. This chain uses TRBV7-2 with TRBJ2-5, with D possibly matching TRBD2 (6 bases). This CDR3 has 14 amino acids. The V gene's germline CDR1 is SGHTA and CDR2 FQGNSA. Trimming took off 4 bases at V and 2 bases at J, with 11 bases between the two ends. The DNA of the CDR3 is TGTGCCAGCAGCTGGAGGGTAGGGCAAGAGACCCAGTACTTC. Protein: CASSWRVGQETQYF. Full variable domain (remainder filled in from reference TRBV7-2 and TRBJ2-5): GAGVSQSPSNKVTEKGKDVELRCDPISGHTALYWYRQSLGQGLEFLIYFQGNSAPDKSGLPSDRFSAERTGGSVSTLTIQRTQQEDSAVYLCASSWRVGQETQYFGPGTRLLVL.

The rearrangement uses TRBV6-5 and TRBJ1-2, with 8 bases that match TRBD1. The CDR3 loop spans 12 amino acids. V shed 5 bases, J shed 12 bases, and the junction held 8 bases outside the gene matches. The germline gives CDR1 MNHEY, CDR2 SVGAGI. This chain's CDR3 is CASSPGQGRHTF. In DNA form, the CDR3 reads TGTGCCAGCAGTCCCGGACAGGGACGGCACACCTTC.

This clone was counted ten times or more. The chain joins TRBV7-3 to TRBJ2-1; possible D gene TRBD2, 5 bases. Germline CDR1 is SGHTA and CDR2 is FQGTGA. V was pared by 5 bases and J by 9 bases, with 14 bases between. The CDR3 has 13 amino acids. CDR3 sequence (DNA): TGTGCCAGCAGCCCACGGGATCGTAGTGAGCAGTTCTTC. It translates to CASSPRDRSEQFF.

This clone has more than one count but fewer than ten. The chain combines TRBV2 with TRBJ2-2; TRBD1 aligns across 10 bases. V lost 4 bases, J lost 7 bases, and 6 bases stayed unmatched. CDR3 length: 15 residues. Germline V gene data show CDR1 as SNHLY and CDR2 as FYNNEI. Here the CDR3 reads CASSADRGHSGELFF. The CDR3 bases are TGTGCCAGCAGTGCAGACAGGGGGCATAGCGGGGAGCTGTTTTTT.

This clone was counted between two and nine times. This chain uses TRBV7-2 with TRBJ2-7; 8 nucleotides line up with TRBD2. Germline V lookup: CDR1 SGHTA, CDR2 FQGNSA. The J segment lost 6 bases and the V segment lost 5 bases, leaving 9 bases of the junction unmatched. This CDR3 is 14 amino acids long. In nucleotides, the CDR3 is TGTGCCAGCAGCAGGGGGACTAGAATCAGCGAGCAGTACTTC. Translating gives CASSRGTRISEQYF.

The rearrangement links TRBV9 to TRBJ1-1, with unresolved D. Trimming took 0 bases from V and 1 from J, leaving 10 bases between them. Per the germline V gene, CDR1 is SGDLS and CDR2 is YYNGEE. The length of the CDR3 is 15 residues. This CDR3 is CASSVAGRANTEAFF. In nucleotides, the CDR3 is TGTGCCAGCAGCGTAGCCGGGAGGGCGAACACTGAAGCTTTCTTT.

Only a few counts were recorded for this clone. This chain joins TRBV28 and TRBJ1-2; tentatively, D is TRBD1 (6 bases). The CDR3 is made up of 15 amino acids. The V gene lost 7 bases and the J gene lost 4 bases, with 19 bases spanning the gap. Germline loops: CDR1 MDHEN, CDR2 SYDVKM. The CDR3 DNA is TGTGCCAGCACGTCCCGGGGGGCGCGGAGCTATGGCTACACCTTC. As protein: CASTSRGARSYGYTF.

This clone was seen only a few times. The V call is TRBV4-3, the J call TRBJ2-7, with D perhaps matching TRBD2 (6 bases). The germline V gene encodes CDR1 LGHNA and CDR2 YSLEER. The V and J ends lost 1 base and 2 bases respectively, with 18 bases between them. The CDR3 totals 17 residues. The CDR3 region is CASSQGVSGALTYEQYF. CDR3 nucleotide sequence: TGCGCCAGCAGCCAAGGGGTTAGCGGAGCTCTGACCTACGAGCAGTACTTC.

This clone occurred a few times. The V call is TRBV6-6, the J call TRBJ1-1; weak D call: TRBD1 (6 bases). The CDR3 contains 12 residues. Germline CDR1 reads MNHNY; CDR2 reads SVGAGI (reference sequence). Trimming shortened V by 4 bases and J by 11 bases, and 14 bases separated the two germline ends. The CDR3 here is CASSSNQGSAFF. Written as DNA, the CDR3 is TGTGCCAGCAGTTCGAACCAGGGGTCGGCTTTCTTT.

V and J are TRBV7-2 and TRBJ2-1; 8 bases agree with TRBD2. Germline V gene data show CDR1 as SGHTA and CDR2 as FQGNSA. The CDR3 runs 14 residues. Trimming at V came to 5 bases and at J to 5 bases, leaving 5 bases not matched to a gene. The CDR3 here is CASSLGTSDNEQFF. CDR3 DNA: TGTGCCAGCAGCCTAGGGACTAGTGACAATGAGCAGTTCTTC.

In this sample, this clone turned up a few times. The chain employs TRBV5-6 and TRBJ1-6; D is perhaps TRBD1 (5 bases). Germline assignment: CDR1 SGHDT and CDR2 YYEEEE. This CDR3 is built from 14 residues. V was trimmed by 1 base and J by 9 bases, leaving 11 bases between them. DNA of the CDR3: TGTGCCAGCAGCTTGTCCGGGACTGCTTCACCCCTCCACTTT. Residues: CASSLSGTASPLHF.

This sequence joins TRBV18 and TRBJ2-7; 13 bases map to TRBD2. With 3 bases clipped from V and 6 bases from J, the junction kept 5 bases outside the gene matches. CDR3 length: 15 residues. Germline assignment: CDR1 KGHSH and CDR2 LQKENI. CDR3 nucleotide sequence: TGTGCCAGCTCACCTGGGACTAGCGGGAAAGGCGAGCAGTACTTC. The encoded protein is CASSPGTSGKGEQYF. Complete variable domain (other parts from reference TRBV18 and TRBJ2-7): NAGVMQNPRHLVRRRGQEARLRCSPMKGHSHVYWYRQLPEEGLKFMVYLQKENIIDESGMPKERFSAEFPKEGPSILRIQQVVRGDSAAYFCASSPGTSGKGEQYFGPGTRLTVT.

The gene calls are TRBV7-8 and TRBJ2-1; the match to TRBD2 covers 11 bases. CDR1 and CDR2 (germline): SGHVS, FQNEAQ. The CDR3 has 15 amino acids. J lost 5 bases, V lost 6 bases, and 6 bases had no gene match. The CDR3 loop reads CASSNLAGGHNEQFF. CDR3 sequence (DNA): TGTGCCAGCAGTAACCTAGCGGGGGGTCACAATGAGCAGTTCTTC.

This clone appeared many times. The V and J genes are TRBV5-1 and TRBJ2-3; D gene ambiguous. V was clipped by 0 bases and J by 5 bases, with 7 bases between them. CDR1 is SGHRS and CDR2 is YFSETQ in the germline V gene. The CDR3 consists of 13 residues. Here the CDR3 DNA reads TGCGCCAGCAGCTTGGCCAGAGGAGATACGCAGTATTTT. Translation gives CASSLARGDTQYF.

This rearrangement joins TRBV20-1 to TRBJ2-3, with D unclear. Germline V gives CDR1 DFQATT, CDR2 SNEGSKA (reference sequence). V was pared by 6 bases and J by 6 bases, with 10 bases between. This CDR3 is built from 11 residues. CDR3 protein: CSATRWDTQYF. The CDR3 DNA reads as TGCAGTGCCACCAGATGGGATACGCAGTATTTT.